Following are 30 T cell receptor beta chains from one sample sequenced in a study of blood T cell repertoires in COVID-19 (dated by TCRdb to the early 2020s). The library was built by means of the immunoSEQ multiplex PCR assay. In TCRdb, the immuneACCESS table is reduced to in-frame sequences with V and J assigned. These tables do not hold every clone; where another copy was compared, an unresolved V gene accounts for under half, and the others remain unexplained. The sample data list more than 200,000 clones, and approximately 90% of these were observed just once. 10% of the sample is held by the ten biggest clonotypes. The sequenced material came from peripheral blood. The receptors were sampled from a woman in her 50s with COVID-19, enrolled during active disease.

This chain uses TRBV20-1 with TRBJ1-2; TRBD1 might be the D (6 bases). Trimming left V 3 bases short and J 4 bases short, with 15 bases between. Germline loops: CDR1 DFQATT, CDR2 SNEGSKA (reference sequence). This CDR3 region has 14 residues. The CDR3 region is CSASISGEGYGYTF. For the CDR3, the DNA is TGCAGTGCTAGTATTTCAGGGGAGGGCTATGGCTACACCTTC.

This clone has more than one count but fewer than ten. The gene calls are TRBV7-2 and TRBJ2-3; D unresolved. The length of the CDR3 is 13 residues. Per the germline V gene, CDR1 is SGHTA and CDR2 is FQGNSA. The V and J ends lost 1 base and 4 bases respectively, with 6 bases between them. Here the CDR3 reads CASSLVSADTQYF. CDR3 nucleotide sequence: TGTGCCAGCAGCTTAGTTTCCGCAGATACGCAGTATTTT.

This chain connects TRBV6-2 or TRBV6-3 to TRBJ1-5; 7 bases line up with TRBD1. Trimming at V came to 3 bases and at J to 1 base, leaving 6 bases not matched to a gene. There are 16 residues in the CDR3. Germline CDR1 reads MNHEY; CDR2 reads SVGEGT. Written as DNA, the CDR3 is TGTGCCAGCAGTTATTTAGGGGGCAGCAGCAATCAGCCCCAGCATTTT. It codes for CASSYLGGSSNQPQHF.

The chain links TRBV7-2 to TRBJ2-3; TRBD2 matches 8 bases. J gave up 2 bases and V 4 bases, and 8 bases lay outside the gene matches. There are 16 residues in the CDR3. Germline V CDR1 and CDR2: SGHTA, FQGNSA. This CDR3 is CASSSSGGPLTDTQYF. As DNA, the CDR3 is TGTGCCAGCAGCTCAAGCGGGGGCCCACTCACAGATACGCAGTATTTT.

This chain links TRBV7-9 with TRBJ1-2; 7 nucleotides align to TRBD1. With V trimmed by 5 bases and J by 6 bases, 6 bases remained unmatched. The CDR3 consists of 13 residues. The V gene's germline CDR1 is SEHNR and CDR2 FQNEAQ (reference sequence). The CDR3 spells CASSLRDSDGYTF. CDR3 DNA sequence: TGTGCCAGCAGCCTTCGGGACAGTGATGGCTACACCTTC.

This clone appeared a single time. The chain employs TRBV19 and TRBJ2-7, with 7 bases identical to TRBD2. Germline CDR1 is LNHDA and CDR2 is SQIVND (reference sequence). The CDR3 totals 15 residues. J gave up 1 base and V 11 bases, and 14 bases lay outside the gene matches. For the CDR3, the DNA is TGTGCCTCCCCGGGGAGCGGGGTAGATTCCTACGAGCAGTACGTC. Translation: CASPGSGVDSYEQYV.

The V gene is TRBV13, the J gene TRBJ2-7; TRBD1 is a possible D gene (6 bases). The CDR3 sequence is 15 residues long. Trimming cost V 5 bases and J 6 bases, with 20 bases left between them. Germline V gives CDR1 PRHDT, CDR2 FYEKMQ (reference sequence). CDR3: CASSLQGTRFFEQYF. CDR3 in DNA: TGTGCCAGCAGCCTCCAGGGGACCCGCTTTTTCGAGCAGTACTTC.

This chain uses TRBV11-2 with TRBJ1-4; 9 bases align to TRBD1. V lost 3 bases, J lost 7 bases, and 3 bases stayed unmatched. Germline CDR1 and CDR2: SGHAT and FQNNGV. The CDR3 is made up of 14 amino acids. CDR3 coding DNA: TGTGCCAGCAGCTTCGGACAGGGGAGTGAAAAACTGTTTTTT. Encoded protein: CASSFGQGSEKLFF. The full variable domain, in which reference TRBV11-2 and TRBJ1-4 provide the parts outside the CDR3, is EAGVAQSPRYKIIEKRQSVAFWCNPISGHATLYWYQQILGQGPKLLIQFQNNGVVDDSQLPKDRFSAERLKGVDSTLKIQPAKLEDSAVYLCASSFGQGSEKLFFGSGTQLSVL.

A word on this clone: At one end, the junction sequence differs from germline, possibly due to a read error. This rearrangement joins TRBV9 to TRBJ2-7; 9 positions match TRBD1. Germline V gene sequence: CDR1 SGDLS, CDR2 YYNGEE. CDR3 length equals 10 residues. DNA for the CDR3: TGTGCCAGCAGCGGCCGGGACAGGGAATTC. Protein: CASSGRDREF.

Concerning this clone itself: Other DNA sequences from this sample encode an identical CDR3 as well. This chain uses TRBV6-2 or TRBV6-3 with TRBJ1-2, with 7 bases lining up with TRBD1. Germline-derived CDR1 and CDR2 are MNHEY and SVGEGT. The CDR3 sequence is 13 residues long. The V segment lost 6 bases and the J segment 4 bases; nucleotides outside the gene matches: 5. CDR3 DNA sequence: TGTGCCAGCAGCAGGGACAGCTCCTATGGCTACACCTTC. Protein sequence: CASSRDSSYGYTF.

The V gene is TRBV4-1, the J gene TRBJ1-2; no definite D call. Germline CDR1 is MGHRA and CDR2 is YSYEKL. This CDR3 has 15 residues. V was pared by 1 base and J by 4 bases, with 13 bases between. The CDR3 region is CASSQVGFLGYGYTF. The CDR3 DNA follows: TGCGCCAGCAGCCAAGTTGGCTTCCTTGGCTATGGCTACACCTTC.

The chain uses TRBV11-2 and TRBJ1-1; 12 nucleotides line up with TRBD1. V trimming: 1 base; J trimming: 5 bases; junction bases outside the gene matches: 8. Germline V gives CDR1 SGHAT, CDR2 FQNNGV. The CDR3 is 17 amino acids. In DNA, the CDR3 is TGTGCCAGCAGCTTAGGTGGGGACAGGGGGCTGTATACTGAAGCTTTCTTT. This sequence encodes CASSLGGDRGLYTEAFF.

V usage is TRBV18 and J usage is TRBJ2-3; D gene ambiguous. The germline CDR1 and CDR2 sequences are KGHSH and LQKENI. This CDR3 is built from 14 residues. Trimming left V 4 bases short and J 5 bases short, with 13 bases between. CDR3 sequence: CASSLQAAGDTQYF. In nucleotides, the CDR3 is TGTGCCAGCTCACTGCAGGCAGCTGGAGATACGCAGTATTTT.

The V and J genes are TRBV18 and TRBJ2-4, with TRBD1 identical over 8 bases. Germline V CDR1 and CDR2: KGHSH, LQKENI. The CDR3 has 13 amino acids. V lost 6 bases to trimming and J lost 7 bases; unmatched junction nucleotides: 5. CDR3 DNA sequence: TGTGCCAGCTCTGCCGGGACAGGTAACATTCAGTACTTC. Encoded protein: CASSAGTGNIQYF.

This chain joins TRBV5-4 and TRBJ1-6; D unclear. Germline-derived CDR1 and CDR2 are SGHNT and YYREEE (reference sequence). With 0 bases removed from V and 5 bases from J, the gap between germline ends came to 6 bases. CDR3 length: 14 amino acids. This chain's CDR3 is CASSLDRDNSPLHF. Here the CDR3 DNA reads TGTGCCAGCAGCTTGGACAGAGATAATTCACCCCTCCACTTT.

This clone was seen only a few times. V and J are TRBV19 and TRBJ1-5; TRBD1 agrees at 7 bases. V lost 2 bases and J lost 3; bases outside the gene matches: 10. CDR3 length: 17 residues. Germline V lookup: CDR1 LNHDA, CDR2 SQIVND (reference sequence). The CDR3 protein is CASSIYVRDSFNQPQHF. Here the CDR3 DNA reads TGTGCCAGTAGTATATACGTTCGGGACAGCTTCAATCAGCCCCAGCATTTT.

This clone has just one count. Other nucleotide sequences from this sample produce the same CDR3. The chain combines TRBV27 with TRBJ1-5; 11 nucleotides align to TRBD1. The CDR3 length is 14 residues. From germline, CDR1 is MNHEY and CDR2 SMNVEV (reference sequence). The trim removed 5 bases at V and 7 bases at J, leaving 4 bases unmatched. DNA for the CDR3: TGTGCCAGCAGTCCTGGGACAGGGGGACAGCCCCAGCATTTT. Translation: CASSPGTGGQPQHF.

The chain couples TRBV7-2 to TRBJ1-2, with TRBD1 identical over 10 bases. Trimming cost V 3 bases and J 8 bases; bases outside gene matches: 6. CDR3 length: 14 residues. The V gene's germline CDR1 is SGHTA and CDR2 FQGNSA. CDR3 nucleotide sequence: TGTGCCAGCAGCTTTGACAGGGGGCTAAGAGGCTACACCTTC. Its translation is CASSFDRGLRGYTF.

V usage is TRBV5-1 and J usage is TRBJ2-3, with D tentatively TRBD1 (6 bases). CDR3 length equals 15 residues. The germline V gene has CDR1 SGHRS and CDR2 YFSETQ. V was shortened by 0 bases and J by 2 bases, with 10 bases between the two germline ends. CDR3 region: CASSLEDSPTDTQYF. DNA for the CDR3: TGCGCCAGCAGCTTGGAGGACAGCCCCACAGATACGCAGTATTTT.

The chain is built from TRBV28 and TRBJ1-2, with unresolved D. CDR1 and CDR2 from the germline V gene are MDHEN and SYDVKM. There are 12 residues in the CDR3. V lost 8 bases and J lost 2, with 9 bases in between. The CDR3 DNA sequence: TGTGCCAGCGGGCCGACGAACTATGGCTACACCTTC. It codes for CASGPTNYGYTF.

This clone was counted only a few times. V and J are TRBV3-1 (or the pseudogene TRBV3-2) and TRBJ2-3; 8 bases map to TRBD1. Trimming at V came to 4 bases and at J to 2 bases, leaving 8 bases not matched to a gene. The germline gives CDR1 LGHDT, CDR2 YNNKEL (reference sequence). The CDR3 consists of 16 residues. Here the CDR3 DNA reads TGTGCCAGCAGCCCCCTGCCGGGACAGGTCACAGATACGCAGTATTTT. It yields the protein CASSPLPGQVTDTQYF.

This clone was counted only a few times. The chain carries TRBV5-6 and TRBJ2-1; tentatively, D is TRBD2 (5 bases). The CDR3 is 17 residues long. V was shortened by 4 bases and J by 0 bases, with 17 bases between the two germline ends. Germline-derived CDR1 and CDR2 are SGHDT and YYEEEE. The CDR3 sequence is CASSRPPGFSSYNEQFF. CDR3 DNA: TGTGCCAGCAGCCGCCCACCGGGGTTCAGCTCCTACAATGAGCAGTTCTTC.

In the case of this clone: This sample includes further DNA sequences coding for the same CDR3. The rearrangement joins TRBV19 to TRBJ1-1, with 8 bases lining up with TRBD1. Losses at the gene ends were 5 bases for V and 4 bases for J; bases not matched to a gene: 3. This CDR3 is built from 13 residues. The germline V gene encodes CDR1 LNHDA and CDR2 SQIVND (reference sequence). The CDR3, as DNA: TGTGCCAGTAGTCGCAGGGGGCTCACTGAAGCTTTCTTT. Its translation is CASSRRGLTEAFF.

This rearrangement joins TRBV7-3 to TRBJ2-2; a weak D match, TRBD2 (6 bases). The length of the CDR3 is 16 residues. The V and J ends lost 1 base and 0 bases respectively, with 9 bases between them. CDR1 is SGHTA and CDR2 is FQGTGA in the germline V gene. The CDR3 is CASSLSAGPNTGELFF. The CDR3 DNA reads TGTGCCAGCAGCTTAAGTGCGGGGCCGAACACCGGGGAGCTGTTTTTT. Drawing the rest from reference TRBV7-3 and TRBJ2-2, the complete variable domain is GAGVSQTPSNKVTEKGKYVELRCDPISGHTALYWYRQSLGQGPEFLIYFQGTGAADDSGLPNDRFFAVRPEGSVSTLKIQRTERGDSAVYLCASSLSAGPNTGELFFGEGSRLTVL.

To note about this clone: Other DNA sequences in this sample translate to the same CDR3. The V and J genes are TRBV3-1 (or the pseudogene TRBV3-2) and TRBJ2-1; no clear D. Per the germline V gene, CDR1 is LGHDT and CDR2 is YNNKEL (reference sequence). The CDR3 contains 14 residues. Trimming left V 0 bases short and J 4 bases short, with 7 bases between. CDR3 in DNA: TGTGCCAGCAGCCAAGACTCCCGTTACAATGAGCAGTTCTTC. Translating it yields CASSQDSRYNEQFF.

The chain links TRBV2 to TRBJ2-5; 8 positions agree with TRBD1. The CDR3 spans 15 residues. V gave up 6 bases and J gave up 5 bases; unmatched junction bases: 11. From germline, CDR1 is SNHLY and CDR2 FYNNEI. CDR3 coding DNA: TGTGCCAGCAGCCGACAGGGGCTGATGGCGGAGACCCAGTACTTC. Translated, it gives CASSRQGLMAETQYF.

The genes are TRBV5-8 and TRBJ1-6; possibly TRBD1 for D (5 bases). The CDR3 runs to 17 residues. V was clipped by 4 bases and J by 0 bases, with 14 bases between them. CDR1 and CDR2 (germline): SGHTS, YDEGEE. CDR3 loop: CASSTGTFSSYNSPLHF. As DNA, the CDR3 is TGTGCCAGCAGCACCGGGACTTTCAGCTCCTATAATTCACCCCTCCACTTT.

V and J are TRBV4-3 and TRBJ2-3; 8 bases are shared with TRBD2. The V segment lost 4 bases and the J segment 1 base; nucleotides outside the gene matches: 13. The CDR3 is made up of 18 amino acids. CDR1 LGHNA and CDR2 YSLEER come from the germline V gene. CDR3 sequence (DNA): TGCGCCAGCAGCCTCCTCTCCGCCGGGCGGGGGGGCACAGATACGCAGTATTTT. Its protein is CASSLLSAGRGGTDTQYF.

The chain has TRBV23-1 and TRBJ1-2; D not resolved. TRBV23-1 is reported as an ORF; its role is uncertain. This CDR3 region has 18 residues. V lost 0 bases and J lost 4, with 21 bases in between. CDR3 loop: CASSQSVRPLLFLYGYTF. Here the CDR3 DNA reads TGCGCCAGCAGTCAATCCGTCAGGCCTCTCCTCTTTCTCTATGGCTACACCTTC.

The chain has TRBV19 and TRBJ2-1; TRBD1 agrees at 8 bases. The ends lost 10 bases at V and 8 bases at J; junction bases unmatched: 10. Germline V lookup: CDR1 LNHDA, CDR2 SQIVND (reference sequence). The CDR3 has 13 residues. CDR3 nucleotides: TGTGCCACGTCAGGGGGCTGGGTGGATGAGCAGTTCTTC. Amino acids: CATSGGWVDEQFF.